The next 13 T cell receptor beta chains were all read from a single sample in a study of T cells after posttransplantation cyclophosphamide. Busulfan-fludarabine conditioning, marrow transplant, and cyclophosphamide on days +3 and +4 were administered. Sequencing used immunoSEQ multiplex PCR; TCRdb keeps in-frame clones, though not all of them. Sampling found about 7,900 clones, none seen once. Here the sequenced sample was PBMCs, taken after an allogeneic stem cell transplant with post-transplant cyclophosphamide. Receptors were obtained from a male patient younger than 45 who received an allogeneic stem cell transplant from an unrelated donor, was CMV-positive, and had acute and chronic GVHD. The graft donor may have contributed some T cells.

This clone was seen repeatedly, ten times or more. The rearrangement joins TRBV10-3 to TRBJ1-1, with 7 bases that match TRBD1. Germline V gene data show CDR1 as ENHRY and CDR2 as SYGVKD. The CDR3 has 19 amino acids. J gave up 0 bases and V 2 bases, and 15 bases lay outside the gene matches. CDR3 DNA sequence: TGTGCCATCAGTGAGCAACCTGTGACAGGGATAGGCATGAACACTGAAGCTTTCTTT. Translating gives CAISEQPVTGIGMNTEAFF.

This clone has ten or more counts. One end of the junction is discordant with germline, which a read error may explain. This sequence joins TRBV7-7 and TRBJ2-3; 7 bases are a match to TRBD2. Germline lookup yields CDR1 SSHAT and CDR2 FNYEAQ (reference sequence). This CDR3 has 14 amino acids. The CDR3 nucleotides read TGTGCTAGCAGCTCCGGGACTATCACAGATACGCAGTATTTT. This codes for CASSSGTITDTQYF. Based on the CDR3 plus reference TRBV7-7 and TRBJ2-3, the full variable domain is GAGVSQSPRYKVTKRGQDVTLRCDPISSHATLYWYQQALGQGPEFLTYFNYEAQPDKSGLPSDRFSAERPEGSISTLTIQRTEQRDSAMYRCASSSGTITDTQYFGPGTRLTVL.

Only a few counts were recorded for this clone. The J gene is TRBJ2-5, the V gene TRBV13; 7 nucleotides line up with TRBD1. The DNA end is more similar to TRBJ2-7, so the J call may be wrong. Per the germline V gene, CDR1 is PRHDT and CDR2 is FYEKMQ (reference sequence). CDR3 length: 15 residues. CDR3 DNA: TGTGCCAGCAGCTTAACAGGGGCGGTTTCCTACGAGCAGTACTTC. It is translated as CASSLTGAVSYEQYF.

This clone was observed at least ten times. The chain carries TRBV7-9 and TRBJ1-2; 11 bases are shared with TRBD1. Germline loops: CDR1 SEHNR, CDR2 FQNEAQ (reference sequence). CDR3 length: 16 residues. With V trimmed by 5 bases and J by 4 bases, 9 bases remained unmatched. The CDR3 region has the DNA TGTGCCAGCAGCCAAGAACGGACAGGGGGCAGCTATGGCTACACCTTC. It specifies CASSQERTGGSYGYTF.

This clone is medium-sized by share. The gene calls are TRBV10-1 and TRBJ1-6; no firm D call. V gave up 4 bases and J gave up 4 bases, with 5 bases separating them. Germline CDR1 is WNHNN and CDR2 is SYGVQD (reference sequence). The CDR3 is 13 residues long. CDR3 DNA sequence: TGCGCCAGCAGTGCAGAGTATAATTCACCCCTCCACTTT. Translated: CASSAEYNSPLHF.

There are many counts of this clone. The chain is built from TRBV30 and TRBJ2-7, with 7 nucleotides matching TRBD2. Trimming cost V 3 bases and J 6 bases; bases outside gene matches: 8. This CDR3 spans 13 amino acids. Germline-derived CDR1 and CDR2 are GTSNPN and SVGIG (reference sequence). The CDR3 sequence is CAWRAGLESEQYF. The DNA for the CDR3 is TGTGCCTGGAGGGCAGGACTAGAGAGCGAGCAGTACTTC.

This clone is categorized as medium-sized. This chain joins TRBV6-1 and TRBJ1-2, with D uncertain. V was pared by 1 base and J by 0 bases, with 9 bases between. The CDR3 is 15 amino acids. Germline lookup yields CDR1 MNHNS and CDR2 SASEGT. The CDR3 is CASSEGSGANYGYTF. In DNA, the CDR3 is TGTGCCAGCAGTGAAGGGTCAGGAGCTAACTATGGCTACACCTTC.

The sample holds many counts of this clone. J is TRBJ2-7 and V is TRBV7-2; 8 nucleotides align to TRBD1. Trimming took 5 bases from V and 1 from J; bases not matched to a gene: 7. The germline V gene encodes CDR1 SGHTA and CDR2 FQGNSA. This CDR3 region has 15 residues. The CDR3 protein is CASSAYGQGSYEQYF. The CDR3 DNA follows: TGTGCCAGCAGCGCCTACGGACAGGGTTCCTACGAGCAGTACTTC.

The table lists this clone with many counts. J is TRBJ2-7 and V is TRBV7-9; D is ambiguous. The CDR3 extends over 15 amino acids. Germline V gives CDR1 SEHNR, CDR2 FQNEAQ (reference sequence). V was cut by 1 base and J by 4 bases, with 14 bases left in between. In DNA, the CDR3 is TGTGCCAGCAGCTTAGGCGTGGCAGCAGGTTACGAGCAGTACTTC. This gives the protein CASSLGVAAGYEQYF.

This clone came up many times. The chain is built from TRBV29-1 and TRBJ2-7, with unresolved D. There are 13 residues in the CDR3. CDR1 SQVTM and CDR2 ANQGSEA come from the germline V gene. The CDR3 sequence: CTVLSDSSYEQYF. As DNA, the CDR3 is TGCACCGTGTTATCGGATAGCTCTTACGAGCAGTACTTC.

This clone was found many times. The V gene is TRBV28, the J gene TRBJ2-7; a possible D gene is TRBD2 (6 bases). The V gene lost 6 bases and the J gene lost 2 bases, with 11 bases spanning the gap. Germline loops: CDR1 MDHEN, CDR2 SYDVKM. The CDR3 sequence is 13 residues long. The DNA for the CDR3 is TGTGCCAGCAGAATCGGGACTCCCTACGAGCAGTACTTC. This codes for CASRIGTPYEQYF.

The gene calls are TRBV2 and TRBJ2-5; 11 bases fit TRBD2. V trimming: 7 bases; J trimming: 5 bases; junction bases outside the gene matches: 9. The CDR3 has 15 residues. In germline, CDR1 is SNHLY, CDR2 FYNNEI. The CDR3: CASNRLAGGRETQYF. CDR3 DNA sequence: TGTGCCAGCAATCGGTTAGCGGGGGGGAGGGAGACCCAGTACTTC.

This clone counts as medium-sized. V and J are TRBV6-2 or TRBV6-3 and TRBJ2-1; 11 bases are shared with TRBD2. V shed 6 bases, J shed 8 bases, and the junction held 9 bases outside the gene matches. Germline CDR1 reads MNHEY; CDR2 reads SVGEGT. This CDR3 is 15 amino acids long. Here the CDR3 DNA reads TGTGCCAGCAGCAACATAGCGGGAGGGTTTGATGAGCAGTTCTTC. This encodes CASSNIAGGFDEQFF.